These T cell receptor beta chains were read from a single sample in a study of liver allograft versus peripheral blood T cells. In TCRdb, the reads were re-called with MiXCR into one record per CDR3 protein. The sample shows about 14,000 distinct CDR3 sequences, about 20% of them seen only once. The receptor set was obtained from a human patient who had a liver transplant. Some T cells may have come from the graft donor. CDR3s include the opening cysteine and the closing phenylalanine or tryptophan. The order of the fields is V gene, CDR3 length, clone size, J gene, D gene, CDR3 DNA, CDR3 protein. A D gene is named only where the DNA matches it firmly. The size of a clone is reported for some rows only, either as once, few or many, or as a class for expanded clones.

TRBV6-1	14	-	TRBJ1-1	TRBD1	TGTGCCAGCAGCCCCGGGACAGAGAACACTGAAGCTTTCTTT	CASSPGTENTEAFF
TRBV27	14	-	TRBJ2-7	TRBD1	TGTGCCAGCAGTTTTTGGGACAGCCCCTACGAGCAGTACTTC	CASSFWDSPYEQYF
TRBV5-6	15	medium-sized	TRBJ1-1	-	TGTGCCAGCAGCTCATTTCCCGGGTCTAACACTGAAGCTTTCTTT	CASSSFPGSNTEAFF
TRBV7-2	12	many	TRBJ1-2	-	TGTGCCAGCAGCTCCGTAATCTATGGCTACACCTTC	CASSSVIYGYTF
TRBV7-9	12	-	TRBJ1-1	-	TGTGCCAGCAGCTTAGATGGCACTGAAGCTTTCTTT	CASSLDGTEAFF
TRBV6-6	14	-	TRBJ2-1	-	TGTGCCAGCAGTTCTAGGGCCGCCGACAATGAGCAGTTCTTC	CASSSRAADNEQFF
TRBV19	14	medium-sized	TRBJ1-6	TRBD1	TGTGCCAGTAGTGAAGGACAGGGGCATTCACCCCTCCACTTT	CASSEGQGHSPLHF
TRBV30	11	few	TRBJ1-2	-	TGTGCCTGGAGTGTATTTGGAGGCTACACCTTC	CAWSVFGGYTF
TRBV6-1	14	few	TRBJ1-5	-	TGTGCCAGCAGCCCCGGGACCCTAGGTGGGCCCCAGCATTTT	CASSPGTLGGPQHF
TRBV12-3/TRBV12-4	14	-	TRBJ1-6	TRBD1	TGTGCCAGCAGTTCCGACAGGGCTAATTCACCCCTCCACTTT	CASSSDRANSPLHF
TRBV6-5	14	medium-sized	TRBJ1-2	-	TGTGCCAGCAGCGACTCGGTAGGGAGGGGAGGCTACACCTTC	CASSDSVGRGGYTF
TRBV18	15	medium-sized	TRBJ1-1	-	TGTGCCAGCTCGCCCCTAGGGGGGTTAAGCACTGAAGCTTTCTTT	CASSPLGGLSTEAFF
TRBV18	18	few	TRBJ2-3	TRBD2	TGTGCCAGCTCACCGCGGGGGTCCCAAATCACTAGCACAGATACGCAGTATTTT	CASSPRGSQITSTDTQYF
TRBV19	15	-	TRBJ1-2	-	TGTGCCAGTAGTTTAAAGACAGGAGGTAACTATGGCTACACCTTC	CASSLKTGGNYGYTF
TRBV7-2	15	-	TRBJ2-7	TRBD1	TGTGCCAGCACTACAGGGGTTTCAGGGACCTACGAGCAGTACTTC	CASTTGVSGTYEQYF
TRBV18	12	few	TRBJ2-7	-	TGTGCCAGCTCACCATCAGGGAAAGAGCAGTACTTC	CASSPSGKEQYF
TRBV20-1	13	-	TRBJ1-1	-	TGCAGTGCTAGCAGTCAGATGAACACTGAAGCTTTCTTT	CSASSQMNTEAFF
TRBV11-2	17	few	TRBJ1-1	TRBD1	TGTGCCAGCAGCACGCGTGTCCCGGGACAGGTGAACACTGAAGCTTTCTTT	CASSTRVPGQVNTEAFF
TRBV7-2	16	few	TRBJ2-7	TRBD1	TGTGCCAGCAGCATAGGGATAGGGACAGGGGGCTACGAGCAGTACTTC	CASSIGIGTGGYEQYF
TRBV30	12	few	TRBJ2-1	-	TGTGCCTGGAAGCAATGGGATAGTGAGCAGTTCTTC	CAWKQWDSEQFF
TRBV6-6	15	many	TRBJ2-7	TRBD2	TGTGCCAGCCTTCCCTCCGGGACTAGCGGGCGTGGGCAGTACTTC	CASLPSGTSGRGQYF
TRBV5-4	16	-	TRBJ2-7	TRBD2	TGTGCCAGCAGCTTGGGACTAGCGGGGTCCTCCTACGAGCAGTACTTC	CASSLGLAGSSYEQYF
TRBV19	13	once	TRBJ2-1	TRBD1	TGTGCCAGTAGTCTACCCCCGACAGGGGAGCAGTTCTTC	CASSLPPTGEQFF
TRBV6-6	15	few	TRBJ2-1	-	TGTGCCAGCACCTCCGGGACCGCGGGGAACAATGAGCAGTTCTTC	CASTSGTAGNNEQFF
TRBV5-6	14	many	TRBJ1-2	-	TGTGCCAGCAGCTTGTTTCCACGGGACTATGGCTACACCTTC	CASSLFPRDYGYTF
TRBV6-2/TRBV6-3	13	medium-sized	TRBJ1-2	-	TGTGCCAGCAGTACAGCAGGAAACTATGGCTACACCTTC	CASSTAGNYGYTF
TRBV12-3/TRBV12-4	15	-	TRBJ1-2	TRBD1	TGTGCCAGCACCCCCCGGGGGGGACAGGGTTATGGCTACACCTTC	CASTPRGGQGYGYTF
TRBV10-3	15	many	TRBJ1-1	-	TGTGCCATCAGTGAGTCAGGGGGATCGAACACTGAAGCTTTCTTT	CAISESGGSNTEAFF
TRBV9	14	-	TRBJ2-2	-	TGTGCCAGCAGCGTAGGGGTCAACACCGGGGAGCTGTTTTTT	CASSVGVNTGELFF
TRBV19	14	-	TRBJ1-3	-	TGTGCCAGTAGTATAGGGGGATCTGGAAACACCATATATTTT	CASSIGGSGNTIYF
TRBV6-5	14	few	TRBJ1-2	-	TGTGCCAGCAGCGGACCGGGACGCAGCTATGGCTACACCTTC	CASSGPGRSYGYTF
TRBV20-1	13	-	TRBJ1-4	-	TGCAGTGCTAACACAGAACCGGGGGAAAAACTGTTTTTT	CSANTEPGEKLFF
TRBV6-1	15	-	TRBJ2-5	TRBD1	TGTGCCAGCAGTCAGGGACAGGGAGGAGGCGAGACCCAGTACTTC	CASSQGQGGGETQYF
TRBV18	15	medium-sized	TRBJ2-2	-	TGTGCCAGCTTCGCCGGACCCCCGAACACCGGGGAGCTGTTTTTT	CASFAGPPNTGELFF
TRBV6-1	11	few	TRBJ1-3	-	TGTGCCAGCAGTTACCAGAACACCATATATTTT	CASSYQNTIYF
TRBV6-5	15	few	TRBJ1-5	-	TGTGCCAGCAGTTACAAGGGGCAAAGCAATCAGCCCCAGCATTTT	CASSYKGQSNQPQHF
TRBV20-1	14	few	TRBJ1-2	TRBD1	TGCAGTGCTTCCCTAGGACAGGCGGGCTATGGCTACACCTTC	CSASLGQAGYGYTF
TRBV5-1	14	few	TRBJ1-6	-	TGCGCCAGCAGCTTAACCACGGATAATTCACCCCTCCACTTT	CASSLTTDNSPLHF
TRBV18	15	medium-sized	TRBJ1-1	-	TGTGCCAGCTCACCTTCGACAGACATTGGCACTGAAGCTTTCTTT	CASSPSTDIGTEAFF
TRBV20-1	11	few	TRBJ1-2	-	TGCAGTGCTAGGGGTCGTGATGGCTACACCTTC	CSARGRDGYTF
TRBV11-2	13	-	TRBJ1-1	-	TGTGCCAGCAGCCCGAGGGGGGACACTGAAGCTTTCTTT	CASSPRGDTEAFF
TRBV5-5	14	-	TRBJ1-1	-	TGTGCCAGCAGCTTTGACAGGTTGAACACTGAAGCTTTCTTT	CASSFDRLNTEAFF
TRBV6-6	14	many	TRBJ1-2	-	TGTGCCAGCACCTCCTTGGGGGTTAACTATGGCTACACCTTC	CASTSLGVNYGYTF
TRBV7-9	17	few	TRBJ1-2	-	TGTGCCAGCAGCTCTTGGCCCTCGGACAGATTCAACTATGGCTACACCTTC	CASSSWPSDRFNYGYTF
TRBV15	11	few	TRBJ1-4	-	TGTGCCACCAGCAGTGGGGAAAAACTGTTTTTT	CATSSGEKLFF